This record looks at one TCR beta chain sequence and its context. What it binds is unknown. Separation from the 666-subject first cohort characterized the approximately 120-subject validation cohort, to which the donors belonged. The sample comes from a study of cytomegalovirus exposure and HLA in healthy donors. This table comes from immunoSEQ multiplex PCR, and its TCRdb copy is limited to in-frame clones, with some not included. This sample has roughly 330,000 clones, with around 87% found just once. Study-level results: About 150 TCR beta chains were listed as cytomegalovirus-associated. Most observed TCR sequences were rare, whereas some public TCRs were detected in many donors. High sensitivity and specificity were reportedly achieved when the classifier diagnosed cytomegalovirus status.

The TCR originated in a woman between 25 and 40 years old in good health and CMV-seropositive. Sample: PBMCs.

The CDR3, as DNA: TGCGCCAGCACCTGGAGGGAAGACTATGGCTACACCTTC. Its translation is CASTWREDYGYTF. This chain joins TRBV5-1 and TRBJ1-2; no firm D call. CDR3 length equals 13 residues. Germline V gene lookup returns CDR1 SGHRS and CDR2 YFSETQ. The V and J ends lost 6 bases and 3 bases respectively, with 12 bases between them. Supplemented by reference TRBV5-1 and TRBJ1-2, the full variable domain reads KAGVTQTPRYLIKTRGQQVTLSCSPISGHRSVSWYQQTPGQGLQFLFEYFSETQRNKGNFPGRFSGRQFSNSRSEMNVSTLELGDSALYLCASTWREDYGYTFGSGTRLTVV.